This T cell receptor (beta chain) derives from a study of low-dose radiotherapy and immunotherapy resistance in tumors. Study-wide context: Per fraction, Cohort 2 was given 1 Gy every two weeks, accumulating a total of 13 Gy over 26 weeks. Intravenous ipilimumab 1 mg/kg every six weeks was given with nivolumab 240 mg every two weeks.

V shed 2 bases, J shed 5 bases, and the junction held 7 bases outside the gene matches. This CDR3 spans 15 amino acids. The germline gives CDR1 MNHEY, CDR2 SVGEGT. Time point noted: before trial treatment. All of the donors were given nivolumab, ipilimumab, aspirin, low-dose cyclophosphamide and low-dose radiotherapy as part of RACIN, a single-arm trial. With TRAV- and TRBV-specific primers, first-strand cDNA was made, covering the alpha and beta chains. It was with a constant-region primer and a V-primer adapter that TCRs were amplified over 20 PCR cycles. TCRdb itself ran the reads through MiXCR, one entry per CDR3 protein. Among around 79,000 distinct CDR3 sequences listed, approximately 20% were seen once.

The clonotype originates from a male donor with prostate cancer. Sample: PBMCs, taken before treatment. The chain carries TRBV6-2 or TRBV6-3 and TRBJ1-2, with 8 bases identical to TRBD1. The CDR3 here is CASSYRDRFSYGYTF. Written as DNA, the CDR3 is TGTGCCAGCAGTTACCGGGACAGGTTTTCGTATGGCTACACCTTC.